These T cell receptor beta chains were read from a single sample in a study of blood T cell repertoires in COVID-19. Repertoires were generated with immunoSEQ multiplex PCR, while TCRdb's copy carries only in-frame clones and drops some. The profile shows about 170,000 clones, about 80% of them singletons. The sample was peripheral blood. The receptor source for this set is a human donor with acute or convalescent COVID-19. The donor label of this sample is uncertain. CDR3s include the opening cysteine and the closing phenylalanine or tryptophan. A D gene is named only where the DNA matches it firmly. The size entry is marked missing in some rows and otherwise reads once, few, many or a size class.

TRBD2	TRBV2	TRBJ2-3	-	15	TGTGCCAGCAGTGTATCTAGCGGGAGCATACATACGCAGTATTTT	CASSVSSGSIHTQYF
TRBD1	TRBV7-8	TRBJ2-7	-	15	TGTGCCAGCAGCTTAGCGGGACAGGGGTCCTACGAGCAGTACTTC	CASSLAGQGSYEQYF
-	TRBV4-1	TRBJ1-5	-	15	TGCGCCAGCAGCCAAGGCCGACAGGCTAATCAGCCCCAGCATTTT	CASSQGRQANQPQHF
TRBD1	TRBV7-9	TRBJ2-1	-	17	TGTGCCAGCAGCTTAGCGCGATCGGGACAGGGAGTCAAGGAGCAGTTCTTC	CASSLARSGQGVKEQFF
TRBD1	TRBV5-1	TRBJ1-5	-	17	TGCGCCAGCAGCTTGGCGAAACAGGGGAAAAGCAATCAGCCCCAGCATTTT	CASSLAKQGKSNQPQHF
TRBD2	TRBV2	TRBJ2-3	-	14	TGTGCCAGCTGCGTAGGACTAGCGGGAGGGGGGCAGTATTTT	CASCVGLAGGGQYF
-	TRBV30	TRBJ1-4	once	12	TGTGCCTGGAGTTGGGGGGGCGAAAAACTGTTTTTT	CAWSWGGEKLFF
TRBD1	TRBV6-2/TRBV6-3	TRBJ1-1	-	14	TGTGCCAGCAGCCTGGACAGGGGAGGTACTGAAGCTTTCTTT	CASSLDRGGTEAFF
-	TRBV29-1	TRBJ2-3	-	13	TGCAGCGGACTCAAAATGGGCACAGATACGCAGTATTTT	CSGLKMGTDTQYF
TRBD1	TRBV5-1	TRBJ1-6	once	15	TGCGCCAGCAGCCCGGACAGGGAGGGGCATTCACCCCTCCACTTT	CASSPDREGHSPLHF
-	TRBV3-1/TRBV3-2	TRBJ2-3	-	13	TGTGCCAGCAGCCAAGATGGAGCGCGTACGCAGTATTTT	CASSQDGARTQYF
-	TRBV21-1	TRBJ1-3	-	14	TGTGCCAGCAGCAGGGGCCTCCAAGGAAACACCATATATTTT	CASSRGLQGNTIYF